The present T cell receptor (beta chain) was sequenced within a study of sequential checkpoint blockade in melanoma. Study-wide background: Patients were randomized 1:1 to nivolumab-then-ipilimumab or ipilimumab-then-nivolumab first-line.

The CDR3 is 14 residues long. Germline assignment: CDR1 KGHSH and CDR2 LQKENI. Trimming stripped 4 bases from V and 4 bases from J, with 14 bases between. Profiling relied on immunoSEQ multiplex PCR, and the TCRdb table lists in-frame clones only, not all of them. The sample records 25,000 to 30,000 clones, over 80% being singletons. As for treatment: randomized to nivolumab then ipilimumab (arm A) or the reverse (arm B). PBMC sorting kept live CD3+CD8+ cells without CD19 or CD56. The source material was CD8+ T cells sorted from blood (inferred from file names), sampled from a patient given nivolumab and ipilimumab in sequence. This rearrangement joins TRBV18 to TRBJ2-7; maybe TRBD2 (5 bases). The TCR comes from a human donor with melanoma. In nucleotides, the CDR3 is TGTGCCAGCTCACTTCCACTAGGTTCTTACGAGCAGTACTTC. Protein product: CASSLPLGSYEQYF.